A single sample gave rise to the 6 T cell receptor beta chains below, sequenced in a study of metastatic and nonmetastatic thyroid tumors. Each patient went into thyroid surgery without having received any treatment. MiXCR reprocessed the PCR reads for TCRdb. Counted here are 15,000 to 20,000 clones, roughly 14% occurring once; the ten biggest clones make up 15% to 20%. Specimen: blood. The receptors here all came from a female donor with papillary thyroid cancer or a benign thyroid nodule (not recorded which). Some clones in this sample may be carry-over from other donors' samples.

At least ten counts were recorded for this clone. Other DNA sequences in this sample translate to the same CDR3. The chain has TRBV7-9 and TRBJ1-4; D call uncertain. CDR3 length: 14 amino acids. Trimming cost V 0 bases and J 5 bases, with 7 bases left between them. Germline V gene data show CDR1 as SEHNR and CDR2 as FQNEAQ (reference sequence). The CDR3 loop is CASSLAGQNEKLFF. The CDR3 nucleotides read TGTGCCAGCAGCTTAGCGGGCCAAAATGAAAAACTGTTTTTT.

This clone was counted ten times or more. This sequence joins TRBV5-4 and TRBJ2-1; 7 bases map to TRBD1. This CDR3 is built from 16 residues. J lost 4 bases, V lost 3 bases, and 10 bases had no gene match. Per germline, CDR1 SGHNT and CDR2 YYREEE (reference sequence). The CDR3 reads CASSSPGRGFYNEQFF. The CDR3 DNA sequence: TGTGCCAGCAGCTCCCCCGGCAGGGGGTTTTACAATGAGCAGTTCTTC.

This clone was seen once. The chain has TRBV12-3 or TRBV12-4 and TRBJ1-3, with a tentative D call TRBD1 (6 bases). V gave up 8 bases and J gave up 6 bases, with 17 bases separating them. The CDR3 covers 14 residues. The CDR3 nucleotides are TGTGCCAGCTGCCCCAGGGGTCGCGCAAACACCATATATTTT. Protein product: CASCPRGRANTIYF.

This clone has a count of ten or more. V gene TRBV10-2 combines with J gene TRBJ1-3; D is ambiguous. CDR1 WSHSY and CDR2 SAAADI come from the germline V gene. With 5 bases removed from V and 3 bases from J, the gap between germline ends came to 14 bases. The CDR3 length is 15 residues. For the CDR3, the DNA is TGCGCCAGCAGTTTAGGCGTCGCTATTGGAAACACCATATATTTT. Translation: CASSLGVAIGNTIYF.

The chain is built from TRBV18 and TRBJ1-1, with 8 bases aligning to TRBD1. Germline CDR1 and CDR2: KGHSH and LQKENI. J gave up 1 base and V 3 bases, and 4 bases lay outside the gene matches. CDR3 length: 15 residues. The DNA for the CDR3 is TGTGCCAGCTCACCGGGACAGGTAGAGAACACTGAAGCTTTCTTT. It is translated as CASSPGQVENTEAFF.

The chain recombines TRBV19 with TRBJ2-2; TRBD1 matches at 9 bases. From germline, CDR1 is LNHDA and CDR2 SQIVND (reference sequence). The V and J ends lost 9 bases and 1 base, in that order; junction bases with no gene match: 6. This CDR3 contains 15 residues. The CDR3 spells CASSSDRGNTGELFF. DNA of the CDR3: TGTGCCAGCAGCTCGGACAGGGGGAACACCGGGGAGCTGTTTTTT. The whole variable domain, filled in from reference TRBV19 and TRBJ2-2, reads DGGITQSPKYLFRKEGQNVTLSCEQNLNHDAMYWYRQDPGQGLRLIYYSQIVNDFQKGDIAEGYSVSREKKESFPLTVTSAQKNPTAFYLCASSSDRGNTGELFFGEGSRLTVL.